This T cell receptor beta chain comes out of a study of glioma-infiltrating T cells after dendritic cell vaccination (dated by TCRdb to 2016 to 2017). About the investigation overall: The cohort comprised about 15 glioblastoma patients from Phase I and II dendritic cell vaccination trials, 9 newly diagnosed and 6 with recurrent disease. Between the early 2000s and the early 2010s, the patients were given dendritic cell vaccination pulsed with autologous tumor lysate. To make the vaccine, monocyte-derived dendritic cells were cultured for 7 to 8 days with IL-4 and GM-CSF and then pulsed overnight with autologous tumor lysate. Patients received three intradermal dendritic cell vaccine injections at biweekly intervals in the arm below the axilla. Tumor-infiltrating lymphocyte content was quantified and tumor and blood repertoires were compared in dendritic cell-vaccinated glioblastoma patients by deep sequencing of TCR beta CDR3 regions. TCR sequencing metrics, including TIL content and tumor-blood repertoire overlap, were correlated with survival after dendritic cell vaccination. Beyond this particular receptor, the publication reports: The cohort was small and heterogeneous, with few patients having full blood and tumor sets and even fewer initial-recurrent tumor pairs. The three-group TCR overlap response model was described as speculative and requiring prospective validation. No direct relationship between TCR clonality and survival was found, suggesting that a diverse polyclonal response may matter. Higher estimated pretreatment TIL content predicted longer time to progression and overall survival after dendritic cell vaccination.

The immunoSEQ assay amplified TCRB CDR3 regions from around 2 micrograms of genomic DNA, or from all available DNA when less than that amount was available. For multiplex PCR, 60 forward primers for TCR V beta segments and 13 reverse primers for J beta segments were used. To estimate reads per starting template, synthetic control templates were spiked into each sample at limiting dilution. Reads of 87 bp were generated by sequencing on the Illumina HiSeq System. The authors' pipeline ran thus. PCR and sequencing errors were removed by a nearest neighbor algorithm that merged closely related sequences. TCR overlap was defined as the percentage of unique tumor TCR beta sequences that were also present in the same patient's peripheral blood. What TCRdb holds here is the immuneACCESS table cut down to in-frame rearrangements. Part of the clones is not present; checked against another copy, under half of the missing clones reflect an unresolved V gene, and the others are unexplained. Clone size and the V and J calls come from that table; the DNA yielded D and trimming. Recorded for this sample are 100,000 or so clones; 65% to 85% of them occurred a single time. The biggest ten clones account for about 5.5% of the sample.

Reading from cysteine to phenylalanine, the CDR3 counts 14 amino acids. Only the CDR3 DNA stays, 42 bases, in frame from base 1. At the junction V is shortened by 4 bases and J by 7 bases, with 16 bases in between. The germline V gene encodes CDR1 MGHRA and CDR2 YSYEKL. In regard to this clone: Its antigen is not yet known. No per-base quality is available; no much larger clone lies one base away.

In the paper's terms, the time point label means: after dendritic cell vaccination, including at tumor progression/relapse. Patients were selected on the basis of adequate residual fresh-frozen tumor tissue and more than two years of available survival data. Molecular status otherwise varied across the glioblastoma patients, but none of them carried an isocitrate dehydrogenase mutation. PBMC were collected before vaccination, two weeks after the third vaccination, and at tumor progression if tumor progression occurred. The Qiagen DNeasy Blood extraction Kit was used to extract genomic DNA. The V gene is TRBV4-1 and the J gene is TRBJ2-5; a tentative D call is TRBD2 (5 bases match). The receptor was isolated from a human donor with glioblastoma. The material was blood, obtained after dendritic cell vaccination. The DNA is TGCGCCAGCAGCCCCGCGGACCCCGCGGGGACCCAGTACTTC. Its protein reads: CASSPADPAGTQYF.